Listed below are T cell receptor beta chains from one sample, sequenced in a study of T cell changes during pregnancy in multiple sclerosis. Libraries were prepared by immunoSEQ multiplex PCR; TCRdb keeps only in-frame clonotypes and omits some of them. The table lists under 50,000 clones, less than 95% of them singletons. The input for sequencing was CD8+ T cells from peripheral blood mononuclear cells, taken in the second trimester of pregnancy. The receptor source for this set is a female donor with multiple sclerosis, enrolled in a pregnancy study. CDR3s include the opening cysteine and the closing phenylalanine or tryptophan.

>TRBJ2-3|TRBV27
CASSLLPGGTDTQYF
>TRBJ1-5|TRBV4-2
CASSQAGEVYSNQPQHF
>TRBJ2-3|TRBV4-3
CASSQGPGRGDTQYF
>TRBJ1-2|TRBV11-1
CASSSMGQAQFDGYTF
>TRBJ2-7|TRBV28
CASSFRGPAYEQYF
>TRBJ1-1|TRBV14
CASSQVAGDEAFF
>TRBJ2-7|TRBV6-1
CARPAVAGEQYF
>TRBJ2-7|TRBV5-6
CASSLMRGGFYEQYF
>TRBJ2-7|TRBV4-1
CASSQVEASSLVYEQYF
>TRBJ2-2|TRBV5-4
CASSLLGQVHTGELFF
>TRBJ1-2|TRBV7-9
CASSLSSAGINYGYTF
>TRBJ1-1|TRBV7-2
CASSLWGGTEAFF
>TRBJ1-1|TRBV5-6
CASSLGGNTEAFF
>TRBJ2-7|TRBV5-6
CASSFSRDEQYF
>TRBJ2-5|TRBV27
CASSALAGGRETQYF
>TRBJ1-5|TRBV7-7
CASSLVAPGRDRGSNQPQHF
>TRBJ2-1|TRBV5-1
CASSFDSSSYNEQFF
>TRBJ1-3|TRBV15
CATSPSQTVGNTIYF
>TRBJ2-1|TRBV4-1
CASSPSGTGSYEQFF
>TRBJ2-3|TRBV19
CASSAGTSGYSTQYF
>TRBJ1-1|TRBV9
CASSVGLGGVNTEAFF
>TRBJ2-1|TRBV7-6
CASSSGQHNEQFF
>TRBJ1-4|TRBV7-9
CASSWGRGASNEKLFF
>TRBJ1-2|TRBV15
CATSRDSEAPSNYGYTF
>TRBJ1-5|TRBV5-1
CASSLATGLNQPQHF
>TRBJ2-1|TRBV20-1
CSVWTSGEQFF
>TRBJ2-7|TRBV27
CASSLGTGGSYEQYF
>TRBJ2-3|TRBV7-2
CASSLVDRVGDTQYF
>TRBJ2-7|TRBV29-1
CSVEDRVTYEQYF
>TRBJ1-6|TRBV15
CATSSDRGRKSPLHF
>TRBJ2-3|TRBV5-6
CASSQRLAGTTDTQYF
>TRBJ1-2|TRBV7-9
CASSLGDSNYGYTF
>TRBJ2-7|TRBV5-4
CASSLTSRGYEQYF
>TRBJ1-5|TRBV2
CASSTPSHSNQPQHF
>TRBJ2-3|TRBV13
CASSSRGLARDTDTQYF
>TRBJ1-1|TRBV7-9
CASSILQGRETEAFF
>TRBJ1-4|TRBV14
CASSQRRATNEKLFF
>TRBJ1-1|TRBV7-9
CASSFRDRGPEAFF
>TRBJ2-1|TRBV30
CAWSAWTGWNEQFF
>TRBJ2-7|TRBV4-3
CASSQDTSLFAEQYF
>TRBJ2-5|TRBV7-9
CASSPRQGGIQETQYF
>TRBJ2-6|TRBV6-4
CASSDSIRRQGARANGANVLTF
>TRBJ2-7|TRBV19
CATAAGTYEQYF
>TRBJ1-5|TRBV5-1
CASSPGTGGYSNQPQHF
>TRBJ1-6|TRBV27
CASTAGTGPNSPLHF
>TRBJ1-2|TRBV29-1
CSVEGQGADGYTF
>TRBJ1-2|TRBV7-3
CASSPTGGGGYTF
>TRBJ2-5|TRBV9
CASSGGTTVSETQYF
>TRBJ2-3|TRBV5-1
CASSAGRGATDTQYF
>TRBJ2-1|TRBV9
CASSRVPSGGNDEQFF
>TRBJ1-2|TRBV7-9
CASSLGRTGGGYGYTF
>TRBJ2-1|TRBV9
CASSVEGTYNEQFF
>TRBJ2-3|TRBV27
CASSLSLLRDRGADTQYF
>TRBJ2-7|TRBV19
CASSPGSYEQYF